The entry that follows covers one TCR beta chain sequence. Cohort 3 recovered donors had two negative PCRs, clearance, or symptom resolution. Original processing methods: How many nucleated cells were present was estimated from reference gene primer amplification. The repertoire was sequenced with immunoSEQ multiplex PCR; TCRdb's copy has only in-frame clones and lacks some. D and trimming come from the DNA, and the V and J calls and clone size come from that table. The table lists around 250,000 clones, 70% to 90% of them singletons. This CDR3 is 20 amino acids long. V was clipped by 5 bases and J by 7 bases; unmatched bases: 19. CDR1 LNHDA and CDR2 SQIVND come from the germline V gene (reference sequence). The data were obtained in a study of blood T cell repertoires in COVID-19. In the study overall: Sites in the United States, Italy and Spain provided acute and convalescent COVID-19 samples. The analysed material was cDNA or gDNA that came from T cells, B-cell-depleted T cells, or PBMCs.

Sequencing was performed on PBMCs or T cells enriched from blood (not recorded which). The origin of this receptor is a woman aged 45 to 65 who had recovered from COVID-19. The rearrangement links TRBV19 to TRBJ2-1; TRBD2 matches 14 bases. CDR3 coding DNA: TGTGCCAGTAGTCCCCGTAAATCGACTAGCGGGAGGGCCCTCCTGAATGAGCAGTTCTTC. Encoded protein: CASSPRKSTSGRALLNEQFF.